This T cell receptor (beta chain) originates from a study of T cell changes during pregnancy in multiple sclerosis. Libraries were prepared by immunoSEQ multiplex PCR; TCRdb keeps only in-frame clonotypes and omits some of them. The sample has some 54,000 clones, approximately 94% seen once. This CDR3 spans 14 amino acids. The V end lost 3 bases, the J end lost 0 bases, and 8 bases lay between the germline ends. Germline CDR1 reads LGHNA; CDR2 reads YNFKEQ. The TCR originated in a female donor with multiple sclerosis, enrolled in a pregnancy study. The V and J genes are TRBV4-2 and TRBJ1-1, with D possibly TRBD1 on 6 matching bases. Sample: CD8+ T cells from peripheral blood mononuclear cells, taken in the third trimester of pregnancy. The CDR3 coding sequence is TGTGCCAGCAGCCAGACAGGAATGAACACTGAAGCTTTCTTT. Amino acid sequence: CASSQTGMNTEAFF.